The present TCR beta chain was sequenced within a study of glioma-infiltrating T cells (dated by TCRdb to about 2016). Study-level background: The low-grade gliomas were WHO grade II oligodendrogliomas or astrocytomas, while the glioblastomas were WHO grade IV tumors sampled at initial diagnosis rather than at recurrent diagnosis. Glioma patients received dexamethasone for six or fewer days before surgery. Sequencing coverage of roughly 4- to 11-fold of some 1 million peripheral T cells was targeted for blood libraries. Glioma tissue, non-neoplastic brain tissue and matched peripheral blood mononuclear cells were used as sources from which TCR alpha- and beta-chain repertoires were sequenced. To gauge divergence between tissue and blood T-cell populations, every tissue-infiltrating repertoire was compared against the peripheral blood repertoire from the same patient. The paired cohort was made up of three low-grade glioma patients, several primary glioblastoma patients and three non-glioma patients who contributed non-neoplastic brain tissue. What the work shows at the level of the full study, not this receptor alone: Patients with low tissue-blood divergence were marked by a signature set of shared blood CDR3 motifs, and that set was depleted in highly divergent patients. VJ-independent divergence between tissue and blood was lower than expected in non-neoplastic patients but higher than expected in all gliomas, particularly low-grade gliomas. Only a very small number of CDR3 sequences turned up in both tissue and blood, a result put down to high CDR3 diversity combined with limited sampling. The group comparisons were based on small numbers of patients: three non-neoplastic, three low-grade glioma and roughly eight glioblastoma patients.

TCR alpha and beta CDR3 regions were amplified with the iRepertoire nested amplicon-rescue multiplex PCR (arm-PCR) platform from RNA. The input for one-step reverse transcription and amplification was 100-400 ng of tissue mRNA or PBMC total RNA. Following bead purification, Illumina adapters were added by a secondary multiplex PCR, and the libraries were gel-purified between 200 and 400 bp. Internal 6-nucleotide barcodes were carried by the libraries and were used for demultiplexing. The libraries were sequenced on an Illumina MiSeq using 2x220 or 2x250 nucleotide paired-end reads. In the source study's methods: Paired reads were merged using FLASH 1.2.11 and aligned with BWA-MEM to the GRCh37 human genome, and TRA and TRB reads were then extracted. V and J assignment used an IMGT-derived reference of cassette sequences and CDR3 motifs that included pseudogenes. Reads were translated in three frames, and productive CDR3s were defined as those with a C...FGXG motif and no stop codons. Unique combinations of V-J cassette pair and CDR3 amino acid sequence were defined as clonotypes. Filtering of reads was based on Hamming distance, with the threshold set by the sequence error rate of each sample in mapped regions. TCRdb reprocessed the public reads (quality trimming at Q25 with fastp, clone calling with MiXCR) and kept in-frame beta chains. Identical CDR3 proteins give one entry, which carries the most common genes and DNA. It is TCRdb's table, rather than the study itself, that gives the V and J calls and clone size. The sample has 300,000 to 450,000 distinct CDR3 sequences on record, 41% of them singletons. The top ten constitute 12% of the sample.

V and J are truncated by 4 bases and 2 bases respectively, leaving an intervening sequence of 14 bases. Including the terminal cysteine and phenylalanine, the CDR3 comprises 14 residues. Just the 42-base CDR3 DNA is kept, in frame starting at base 1. CDR1 and CDR2 are drawn from the germline V gene (reference sequence): DFQATT, SNEGSKA. This clonotype was counted only a few times. Its antigen has not been determined. Base-call qualities are not available, and no considerably larger clone is one nucleotide away. Immediately after resection, surgical brain or tumor specimens were cryofrozen in liquid nitrogen, with peripheral blood cells collected concurrently.

The clonotype comes from a human donor with low-grade glioma or glioblastoma, undergoing nonglioma brain surgery, or in good health (not recorded which). The rearrangement joined TRBV20-1 to TRBJ2-5; TRBD1 could be the D gene, as 6 bases match. Sequencing used glioma tissue, nonneoplastic brain tissue, or PBMCs (not recorded which). This receptor has the CDR3 CSAKPGHPQETQYF. The DNA sequence follows: TGCAGTGCTAAACCGGGACACCCGCAAGAGACCCAGTACTTC.